This T cell receptor (beta chain) appears in the sequencing data of a study of persistence of HIV-infected CD4 T cells. Notes on the study in general: Within sorted populations, more oligoclonal TCRs accompanied more oligoclonal proviruses.

Cells were stimulated with overlapping HIV-1 Gag 15-mer peptides. Memory cells lacking CD40L and CD69 with high CD45RO were sorted. CD4+ T cell counts exceeded 400 cells/uL; CMV serology was positive. Stimulated PBMCs had first been depleted of CD8+ T cells. The libraries were made with immunoSEQ version 4 in survey mode. TCRdb keeps only in-frame clones here, not all; method: immunoSEQ multiplex PCR. The top ten clones hold 14% of a sample with about 40,000 clones, around 78% of them seen once. Regarding this clone: What it binds is unknown.

Germline V lookup: CDR1 WSHSY, CDR2 SAAADI. The V end was cut by 2 bases, the J end by 4 bases, with 6 bases between. The CDR3 is 13 residues long. This receptor was taken from an adult man with HIV who was CMV-seropositive. Sequencing used CD4+ T cells sorted from PBMCs after roughly 18-hour stimulation, obtained from a patient who received antiretroviral therapy. The rearrangement joins TRBV10-2 to TRBJ1-3; D unresolved. The CDR3 sequence is CASSETFGNTIYF. The DNA for the CDR3 is TGCGCCAGCAGTGAGACCTTCGGAAACACCATATATTTT.